The clone carrying this TCR beta chain was seen once. CDR1 and CDR2 from the germline V gene are SGHAT and FQNNGV. CDR3 length: 14 amino acids. V was cut by 6 bases and J by 0 bases, with 12 bases left in between. Recovery among Cohort 3 donors was established by two negative PCRs, clearance, or symptom resolution. These data belong to a study of blood T cell repertoires in COVID-19. Study-wide background: Sites in the United States, Italy and Spain provided acute and convalescent COVID-19 samples. From T cells, B-cell-depleted T cells, or PBMCs came the material, which was cDNA or gDNA.

Per the original data handling: Reference gene primers were amplified, and this amplification served to estimate nucleated cell counts. Sequenced by immunoSEQ multiplex PCR; TCRdb stores in-frame clones only, minus some. Clonal size and the V and J genes are those of that table, whereas D and trimming came from the DNA. Of roughly 200,000 clones detected, roughly four fifths appear once; the ten largest clones hold 12%. What was sequenced was PBMCs or T cells enriched from blood (not recorded which). J is TRBJ2-7 and V is TRBV11-2; a possible D gene is TRBD1 (5 bases). The TCR was taken from a middle-aged man who had recovered from COVID-19. The DNA for the CDR3 is TGTGCCAGCAGTCTAGTCAGGGCCTCCTACGAGCAGTACTTC. It translates to CASSLVRASYEQYF.